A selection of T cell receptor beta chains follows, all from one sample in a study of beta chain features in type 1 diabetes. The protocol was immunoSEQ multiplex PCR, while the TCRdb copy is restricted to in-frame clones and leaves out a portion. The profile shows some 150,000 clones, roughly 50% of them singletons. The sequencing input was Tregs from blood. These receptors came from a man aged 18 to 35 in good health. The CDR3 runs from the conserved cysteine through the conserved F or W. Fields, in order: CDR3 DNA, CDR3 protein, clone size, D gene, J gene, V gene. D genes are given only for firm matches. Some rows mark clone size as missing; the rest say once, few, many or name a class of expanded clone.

cdr3_nt: TGTGCCAGCTCCCCGGGACAGGGGGCAAGCAATCAGCCCCAGCATTTT
cdr3_aa: CASSPGQGASNQPQHF
clone_size: .
d_call: TRBD1
j_call: TRBJ1-5
v_call: TRBV18

cdr3_nt: TGTGCCTGGAGCGGACAGGGGTACACTGAAGCTTTCTTT
cdr3_aa: CAWSGQGYTEAFF
clone_size: .
d_call: TRBD1
j_call: TRBJ1-1
v_call: TRBV30

cdr3_nt: TGTGCCAGCAGCTTAGGACAGGGGGCTAAAGAGACCCAGTACTTC
cdr3_aa: CASSLGQGAKETQYF
clone_size: .
d_call: TRBD1
j_call: TRBJ2-5
v_call: TRBV7-9

cdr3_nt: TGTGCCAGCAGCACCCCGACAGGGAGGAACCCCTACGAGCAGTACTTC
cdr3_aa: CASSTPTGRNPYEQYF
clone_size: .
d_call: .
j_call: TRBJ2-7
v_call: TRBV27

cdr3_nt: TGCAGCGTTGAAGATCCCTTCTTTGGACACTCAGCCGAGCAGTACTTC
cdr3_aa: CSVEDPFFGHSAEQYF
clone_size: .
d_call: .
j_call: TRBJ2-7
v_call: TRBV29-1

cdr3_nt: TGTGCCAGCAGTGTAATGGACAGGGGTACCCTCCACTTT
cdr3_aa: CASSVMDRGTLHF
clone_size: .
d_call: TRBD1
j_call: TRBJ1-6
v_call: TRBV25-1

cdr3_nt: TGTGCCATCAGTGGACTAGCCGGCCCCCCTGAGACCCAGTACTTC
cdr3_aa: CAISGLAGPPETQYF
clone_size: .
d_call: TRBD2
j_call: TRBJ2-5
v_call: TRBV10-3

cdr3_nt: TGTGCCAGCAGCGTCGGACTAGCGGGGGACCTTCAGGGTGCCCAGTACTTC
cdr3_aa: CASSVGLAGDLQGAQYF
clone_size: .
d_call: TRBD2
j_call: TRBJ2-5
v_call: TRBV5-4

cdr3_nt: TGTGCCAGCAGCCTGGACAGGGTCAATCAGCCCCAGCATTTT
cdr3_aa: CASSLDRVNQPQHF
clone_size: few
d_call: TRBD1
j_call: TRBJ1-5
v_call: TRBV2

cdr3_nt: TGTGCCAGTAACGCCGACAGGTGGGGCGGCTACACCTTC
cdr3_aa: CASNADRWGGYTF
clone_size: .
d_call: .
j_call: TRBJ1-2
v_call: TRBV19

cdr3_nt: TGCGCCAGCAGCCATCTAAGCGGGGGCGGCTACACCTTC
cdr3_aa: CASSHLSGGGYTF
clone_size: .
d_call: .
j_call: TRBJ1-2
v_call: TRBV4-3

cdr3_nt: TGTGCCAGCAGTACCCGGACAGGGGGCTACGAGCAGTACTTC
cdr3_aa: CASSTRTGGYEQYF
clone_size: once
d_call: TRBD1
j_call: TRBJ2-7
v_call: TRBV2

cdr3_nt: TGTGCCAGCAGCCTAGCGGGAGGGGGCTCCTACGAGCAGTACTTC
cdr3_aa: CASSLAGGGSYEQYF
clone_size: .
d_call: TRBD2
j_call: TRBJ2-7
v_call: TRBV4-2

cdr3_nt: TGTGCCATCAGGAGGGACAGGGGGCGAGTCACCGGGGAGCTGTTTTTT
cdr3_aa: CAIRRDRGRVTGELFF
clone_size: .
d_call: TRBD1
j_call: TRBJ2-2
v_call: TRBV10-3

cdr3_nt: TGTGCCAGCAGTTTCCAGGGGTTCCAGTATGGCTACACCTTC
cdr3_aa: CASSFQGFQYGYTF
clone_size: .
d_call: .
j_call: TRBJ1-2
v_call: TRBV28

cdr3_nt: TGTGCCAGCACAACGGGATGGCAGACCCAGTACTTC
cdr3_aa: CASTTGWQTQYF
clone_size: .
d_call: .
j_call: TRBJ2-5
v_call: TRBV28

cdr3_nt: TGCGCCAGCAGCTTGACAGATAACTCTGGAAACACCATATATTTT
cdr3_aa: CASSLTDNSGNTIYF
clone_size: few
d_call: .
j_call: TRBJ1-3
v_call: TRBV5-1

cdr3_nt: TGTGCCAGCAGCCCCACAGGGGGGAACAATCAGCCCCAGCATTTT
cdr3_aa: CASSPTGGNNQPQHF
clone_size: few
d_call: TRBD1
j_call: TRBJ1-5
v_call: TRBV7-2

cdr3_nt: TGTGCCAGCAGCGGCAGGGGTCTCGGAAACACCATATATTTT
cdr3_aa: CASSGRGLGNTIYF
clone_size: .
d_call: .
j_call: TRBJ1-3
v_call: TRBV5-8

cdr3_nt: TGCGCCAGCAGCGTAGCGGGGTTCTATGAGCAGTTCTTC
cdr3_aa: CASSVAGFYEQFF
clone_size: .
d_call: TRBD2
j_call: TRBJ2-1
v_call: TRBV4-1

cdr3_nt: TGTGCCAGCTCACCAATCACAGGGACGACCGGGGAGCTGTTTTTT
cdr3_aa: CASSPITGTTGELFF
clone_size: few
d_call: .
j_call: TRBJ2-2
v_call: TRBV18

cdr3_nt: TGTGCCAGCAGCTTAGGTTTTCGACTAGTGGGATATGAGCAGTTCTTC
cdr3_aa: CASSLGFRLVGYEQFF
clone_size: few
d_call: .
j_call: TRBJ2-1
v_call: TRBV7-9

cdr3_nt: TGTGCCAGCAGCTGGGCCCGGACTAGCGGGAGTCCCTACGAGCAGTACTTC
cdr3_aa: CASSWARTSGSPYEQYF
clone_size: .
d_call: TRBD2
j_call: TRBJ2-7
v_call: TRBV11-2

cdr3_nt: TGTGCCAGCAGCTTATGGGAGGACACTGAAGCTTTCTTT
cdr3_aa: CASSLWEDTEAFF
clone_size: few
d_call: .
j_call: TRBJ1-1
v_call: TRBV7-2

cdr3_nt: TGTGCCAGCCAGGGCCCAAGTGTGTACCAGCCCCAGCATTTT
cdr3_aa: CASQGPSVYQPQHF
clone_size: .
d_call: .
j_call: TRBJ1-5
v_call: TRBV19

cdr3_nt: TGTGCCACCAGGCGGGGGGGTGGCGATGAGCAGTTCTTC
cdr3_aa: CATRRGGGDEQFF
clone_size: .
d_call: TRBD2
j_call: TRBJ2-1
v_call: TRBV6-1

cdr3_nt: TGTGCCAGCAGCTTAGACCCCGGACAGCGGATTGGTGAGCAGTTCTTC
cdr3_aa: CASSLDPGQRIGEQFF
clone_size: .
d_call: .
j_call: TRBJ2-1
v_call: TRBV7-9

cdr3_nt: TGTGCCAGCAGTTACTCGGGCGGGGGGGACTACAATGAGCAGTTCTTC
cdr3_aa: CASSYSGGGDYNEQFF
clone_size: .
d_call: TRBD2
j_call: TRBJ2-1
v_call: TRBV6-5

cdr3_nt: TGTGCCAGCAGCAGCCGGACAGGGGCAGAGACCCAGTACTTC
cdr3_aa: CASSSRTGAETQYF
clone_size: .
d_call: TRBD1
j_call: TRBJ2-5
v_call: TRBV13

cdr3_nt: TGTGCCAGCAGCCCAGGACCTAGCAGAGACGAGCAGTACTTC
cdr3_aa: CASSPGPSRDEQYF
clone_size: few
d_call: .
j_call: TRBJ2-7
v_call: TRBV4-2

cdr3_nt: TGCGCCAGCAGCCTAGCGGGATCGGGGAGCACAGATACGCAGTATTTT
cdr3_aa: CASSLAGSGSTDTQYF
clone_size: .
d_call: TRBD2
j_call: TRBJ2-3
v_call: TRBV5-1

cdr3_nt: TGTGCCAGCAGTGATCCAGGGGGCACAGATACGCAGTATTTT
cdr3_aa: CASSDPGGTDTQYF
clone_size: .
d_call: .
j_call: TRBJ2-3
v_call: TRBV2

cdr3_nt: TGTGCCAGCAGCATAATCCCTCGCTCCTACAATGAGCAGTTCTTC
cdr3_aa: CASSIIPRSYNEQFF
clone_size: .
d_call: .
j_call: TRBJ2-1
v_call: TRBV11-2

cdr3_nt: TGCGCCAGCAGCGCCGGCCAGGGGAACGAGCAGTACTTC
cdr3_aa: CASSAGQGNEQYF
clone_size: once
d_call: .
j_call: TRBJ2-7
v_call: TRBV5-1

cdr3_nt: TGTGCCATCAGTGGTACCAAGGGGGTGACTGAAGCTTTCTTT
cdr3_aa: CAISGTKGVTEAFF
clone_size: .
d_call: .
j_call: TRBJ1-1
v_call: TRBV10-3

cdr3_nt: TGTGCCAGCAGCGGAGACCCGATAGCCCCTAATGAAAAACTGTTTTTT
cdr3_aa: CASSGDPIAPNEKLFF
clone_size: few
d_call: .
j_call: TRBJ1-4
v_call: TRBV9

cdr3_nt: TGTGCCAGTAGTCCGCGGGACAGGGGGCGGAATTCACCCCTCCACTTT
cdr3_aa: CASSPRDRGRNSPLHF
clone_size: .
d_call: TRBD1
j_call: TRBJ1-6
v_call: TRBV19

cdr3_nt: TGCGCCAGCAGCCGCGGGACAGTGGAAGCTTTCTTT
cdr3_aa: CASSRGTVEAFF
clone_size: .
d_call: TRBD1
j_call: TRBJ1-1
v_call: TRBV5-1

cdr3_nt: TGCGCCAGCAGCCAAGAAGGTGGCAGGGGAGAAAAACTGTTTTTT
cdr3_aa: CASSQEGGRGEKLFF
clone_size: .
d_call: .
j_call: TRBJ1-4
v_call: TRBV4-3

cdr3_nt: TGTGCCACCCAGGAAAGCTCCTACGAGCAGTACTTC
cdr3_aa: CATQESSYEQYF
clone_size: .
d_call: .
j_call: TRBJ2-7
v_call: TRBV10-3

cdr3_nt: TGCGCCAGCAGCCAATGGACAGGGGGCATCTCTTTCTTT
cdr3_aa: CASSQWTGGISFF
clone_size: .
d_call: TRBD1
j_call: TRBJ1-1
v_call: TRBV4-3

cdr3_nt: TGTGCCAGCAGTCACCCCCAGGGCCTGGAAGCTTTCTTT
cdr3_aa: CASSHPQGLEAFF
clone_size: few
d_call: .
j_call: TRBJ1-1
v_call: TRBV6-5

cdr3_nt: TGTGCCAGCTCACCACCGGGGTGGGACTACGAGCAGTACTTC
cdr3_aa: CASSPPGWDYEQYF
clone_size: .
d_call: .
j_call: TRBJ2-7
v_call: TRBV18

cdr3_nt: TGCGCCAGCAGCCAAATAAGGAGGGATACGCAGTATTTT
cdr3_aa: CASSQIRRDTQYF
clone_size: .
d_call: .
j_call: TRBJ2-3
v_call: TRBV4-3